This note documents a single TCR beta chain sequence. The data are from a study of blood T cells in healthy people across ages. The CDR3 totals 15 residues. Trimming shortened V by 1 base and J by 2 bases, and 9 bases separated the two germline ends. Germline CDR1 and CDR2: LGHNA and YSLEER. A second about 7 to 11 cycle PCR used barcoded and J-beta primers. Samples each returned at least 3 million CDR3-containing paired-end reads. Each CDR3 protein gets one entry after TCRdb re-called the 5' RACE reads with MiXCR. This table has approximately 900,000 distinct CDR3 sequences, about 44% appearing once. Sequencing was carried out using blood. The V call is TRBV4-3, the J call TRBJ1-3; D unclear. This TCR was recovered from a man aged 25 to 45 in good health. CDR3 coding DNA: TGCGCCAGCAGCCAAGGGGGAGGGACTGGAAACACCATATATTTT. Its translation is CASSQGGGTGNTIYF.